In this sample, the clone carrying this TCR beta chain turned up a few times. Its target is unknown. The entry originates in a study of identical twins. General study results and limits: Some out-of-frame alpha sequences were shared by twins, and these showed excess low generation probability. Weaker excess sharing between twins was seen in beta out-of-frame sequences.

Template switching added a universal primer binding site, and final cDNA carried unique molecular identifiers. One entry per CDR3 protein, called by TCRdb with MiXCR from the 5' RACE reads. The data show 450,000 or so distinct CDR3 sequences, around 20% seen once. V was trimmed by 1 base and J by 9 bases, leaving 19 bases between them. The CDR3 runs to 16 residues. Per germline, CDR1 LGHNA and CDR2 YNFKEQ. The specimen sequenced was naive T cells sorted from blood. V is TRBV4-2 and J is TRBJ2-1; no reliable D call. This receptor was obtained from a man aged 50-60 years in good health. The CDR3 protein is CASSQVGLGHFGEQFF. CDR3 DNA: TGTGCCAGCAGCCAAGTTGGGTTAGGTCACTTTGGTGAGCAGTTCTTC.